This T cell receptor beta chain emerged from a study of cytomegalovirus exposure and HLA in healthy donors. This CDR3 comprises 13 residues. Per germline, CDR1 LGHNA and CDR2 YSLEER. V shed 5 bases, J shed 7 bases, and the junction held 3 bases outside the gene matches. Whole-study results and caveats: V- and J-gene trimming in TCR beta was tied to a missense DCLRE1C variant by an analysis performed later. According to the study, 160 or so TCR beta chains were cytomegalovirus-associated. Later on, analysis showed that most CMV-associated TCR beta chains appeared to be HLA-restricted.

The PCR ran on 60 Vbeta and 13 Jbeta primers. This table comes from immunoSEQ multiplex PCR, and its TCRdb copy is limited to in-frame clones, with some not included. The profile covers more than 95,000 clones, with about three quarters appearing a single time and approximately 3.5% taken by the ten largest. On this clone itself: Its antigen is still unknown.

The clonotype comes from a man aged 25 to 45 in good health and CMV-seronegative. Sample: PBMCs. The rearrangement uses TRBV4-3 and TRBJ1-2; 11 nucleotides match TRBD1. The CDR3 reads CASSGQGAGGYTF. For the CDR3, the DNA is TGCGCCAGCAGCGGACAGGGGGCCGGTGGCTACACCTTC.